Given below is one T cell receptor beta chain in context. Its antigen is currently not known. No base quality information exists; no much larger clone differs at one position. The data belong to a study of cytomegalovirus exposure and HLA in healthy donors (dated by TCRdb to the late 2010s). With respect to the entire study: An earlier analysis of several hundred of the donors reported approximately 290 Gb of sequence data and roughly 100 million unique TCR beta sequences from about 200 million T cells. The study combined high-throughput TCR immunosequencing, statistical association of individual TCRs with disease status, and machine learning to predict cytomegalovirus infection status. A later analysis re-analyzed previously published TCR beta repertoires from hundreds of donors and added high-resolution HLA genotyping to study TCR occurrence patterns. Typing coverage varied by locus: 629-630 donors for A, B, C, DRB1 and DQB1; roughly 500 for DQA1; 606 for DPA1; under 490 for DPB1. HLA typing covered class I and class II loci at four-digit resolution. An early release covering more than 500 HLA-typed donors comprised about 310 gigabases of sequencing data and tens of millions of unique TCR sequences. An earlier analysis of several hundred of the donors used high-throughput TCR beta sequencing to judge whether each TCR beta V gene segment behaved as functional or pseudogenic. In a later genetic analysis, genome-wide SNP genotypes for about three fifths of the roughly 670 donors were used, and that subset was treated as a discovery cohort. Of the roughly 400 genotyped donors, around 81% fell in the genetic ancestry cluster associated with self-reported Caucasian donors. Because of strong linkage in the cohort, five DR-DQ haplotypes were treated as single units for association and clustering. Besides the first cohort of around 700 subjects, a separate validation cohort made up of over a hundred different subjects was used. Every repertoire in the discovery cohort had been generated on one and the same sequencing platform. Alongside the repertoire data, information on donor age, sex, ethnicity and CMV serostatus was compiled. The T cell repertoires of 550 to 850 subjects were profiled by immunosequencing and related to cytomegalovirus serostatus. Among 350 to 400 genotyped donors of the cohort, an average of about 240,000 unique TCR beta nucleotide sequences were sequenced per donor, roughly 20% of them non-productive. Rather than using new phenotypic data, the later analysis identified candidate immune exposures from TCR beta sequences and from how often those sequences occurred across donors. The study was designed to test whether signatures of past pathogen exposure could be identified by cataloging public T cell receptors. Summary of the overall study and its limitations: A further reported finding was that TCR beta sequences accurately predicted the HLA-A and HLA-B alleles for most subjects in the first cohort. A cluster of highly shared sequence variants was judged likely to represent a technical artifact of the sequencing pipeline. Only TCR beta chains were sequenced in this cohort, and the absence of alpha or paired-chain data limited detectable features. Most TCR sequences were observed very rarely across donors, whereas some public TCRs were present in many individuals. Because HLA typing was unavailable for some donors at each locus, only the typed subset was used in association tests. In a later analysis, most CMV-associated TCR beta chains were found to appear HLA-restricted, with HLA associations seemingly driven largely by CMV exposure. In a later analysis, several top co-occurrence clusters were reported to appear linked to parvovirus B19, influenza, CMV and Epstein-Barr virus. The authors suggested that the approach could potentially be generalized to other disease states and immunological phenotypes. A few of the identified cytomegalovirus-associated TCR beta chains were confirmed in vitro to be specific for cytomegalovirus antigens. In an earlier analysis of about 600 of the donors, most TCR beta V segments appeared in productive rearrangements about 90% or about 30% of the time, broadly matching IMGT annotations. When HLA alleles, especially DR and DQ, strongly co-occurred, attributing TCR associations to individual alleles was difficult. According to a later analysis, TCR association rates differed among HLA loci, with DRB1 alleles showing the most associated TCRs and HLA-C alleles showing the fewest. The presence/absence analyses assumed that sequencing depth was roughly uniform across donors, and that assumption may not be true. In the study, some 160 TCR beta chains were listed as associated with cytomegalovirus. In both the original and validation cohorts, the classifier was reported to diagnose cytomegalovirus status with high specificity and sensitivity. Linkage disequilibrium might explain the correlated functional status among segregating V segments, but an unknown experimental factor could not be ruled out. At a false discovery rate of 0.05, a later analysis linked some 18,000 TCR beta sequences to specific HLA alleles. About 17 rarely observed V segments, including chromosome 9 orphons, were excluded from the earlier analysis of 550 to 700 of the donors because counts were too low. CMV serostatus was the only immune exposure information available for the cohort. According to a later genetic analysis, donors in an Asian-associated ancestry cluster had fewer N-insertions in productive TCRs than the approximately 610-donor mean. Because the 87-base-pair reads could not distinguish some IMGT-functional V segments, including TRBV6-2 and TRBV6-3, those segments were excluded. In a later genetic analysis, a missense DCLRE1C variant was associated with V-gene and J-gene trimming of TCR beta chains, and the association was replicated in an independent cohort. A later analysis found that HLA-associated TCR beta chains were more clonally expanded and had lower generation probabilities than equally common non-associated chains.

Receptor libraries were prepared by the immunoSEQ multiplex PCR assay. The multiplex PCR relied on a mix of 60 forward primers for TCR Vbeta segments and 13 reverse primers for TCR Jbeta segments. A multiplex PCR assay on genomic DNA amplified the CDR3 region of rearranged TCR beta genes. On the Illumina HiSeq System, the amplified TCR beta libraries were sequenced as 87-base-pair reads. In the source study's methods: In a later analysis, approximately 74 million unique TCR beta chains were counted across the roughly 610 repertoires, and approximately 11 million of these chains were shared by at least two donors. Raw reads were error-corrected and collapsed into unique sequences by a nearest-neighbor algorithm in which closely related sequences were merged to remove PCR and sequencing errors. Alignment of CDR3 sequences to IMGT reference sequences was used to assign V, D and J gene segments. For a sequence to be retained, a match of at least six nucleotides to both a V gene segment and a J gene segment was required. A rearrangement counted as productive if the CDR3 had no stop codons and remained in frame with V and J, and every other rearrangement counted as non-productive. CDR3 was defined according to IMGT convention as the region running from the second conserved V-encoded cysteine to the conserved J-encoded phenylalanine. The earlier analysis of some 580 of the donors excluded any sequence lacking an unambiguous match to a single V gene segment. In an earlier analysis of approximately 610 of the donors, V segments were called functional above 56.7% productive rearrangements and were called segregating when the between-donor standard deviation exceeded 5%. A statistical classification framework was built for diagnosing cytomegalovirus status from the catalog of TCR beta chain sequences. V and J gene assignment, in a later analysis, came from comparing TCR nucleotide sequences with IMGT/GENE-DB human TR gene sequences. In a later analysis, CDR3 sequences and most-parsimonious VDJ recombination scenarios were assigned using the TCRdist pipeline. In a later analysis, each TCR beta chain was defined by its CDR3 amino acid sequence together with its V-gene family, and reads without a unique V-gene family were excluded. As a way to deal with suspected cross-contamination and a sequencing artifact, a later analysis dropped 640 or so nucleotide sequences that were highly shared and had low generation probability. In a later analysis, a clonal expansion index for each public chain was calculated from normalized within-repertoire ranks of inferred template counts. A later analysis computed generation probabilities with a VDJ recombination model fitted to out-of-frame rearrangements, and checked the results against IGoR. A later analysis scored TCR-TCR, TCR-HLA and TCR-CMV co-occurrence with hypergeometric tests, applying a repertoire-size bias correction to TCR pairs. To estimate false discovery rates, a later analysis permuted the HLA or CMV assignments 20 times. In a later analysis, co-occurring TCRs were grouped using DBSCAN, with TCRdist sequence similarity added in when clustering inside HLA-allele-positive subsets. Co-occurrence clustering excluded repertoires with fewer than 30,000 or more than 120,000 public chains, plus five with anomalous nucleotide sharing. The table was pulled from immuneACCESS by TCRdb, which kept in-frame rearrangements only. Such tables lose some clones; where checked, under half of the loss comes from unresolved V genes, and the rest has no known cause. V, J and clone size derive from that table, while D and trimming were established from the DNA sequence. This sample comprises 98,000 or so clones, under 85% of them detected only once. More than 1.5% of the sample belongs to the ten largest clones.

Taken from cysteine to phenylalanine, the CDR3 has 18 residues. Solely the CDR3 DNA is kept, with 54 bases framed from the first base. Taken from the germline V gene (reference sequence), the CDR1 and CDR2 loops are SGHKS and YYEKEE. The junction shows trimming of 4 bases on V and 0 bases on J, and the gene matches do not reach 7 bases of it. The cohort consisted of some 670 healthy bone marrow donors. At the time of sampling, all cohort members were nominally healthy, though unrecorded immune exposures were likely present. The donor tested CMV seronegative and was one of the 352 seronegative cohort members. A peripheral blood sample was provided by each donor, and peripheral blood mononuclear cells were used for TCR beta sequencing. The Qiagen DNeasy Blood Extraction Kit was used to extract genomic DNA from the blood cell samples.

The sequence came from a man aged 35-49 years in good health and CMV-seronegative. Material for sequencing was PBMCs. Recombination connected TRBV5-5 to TRBJ2-6, with 10 bases in between that match TRBD1. The DNA sequence is given as TGTGCCAGCAGCCCGGGGACAGGGGAGCCCTCTGGGGCCAACGTCCTGACTTTC. Its translation is CASSPGTGEPSGANVLTF.